The T cell receptor (beta chain) described here comes from a study of siplizumab effects on memory and regulatory T cells. CDR1 and CDR2 (germline): SGHVS, FQNEAQ. The CDR3 spans 13 residues. V lost 0 bases and J lost 0, with 3 bases in between. Sequencing used immunoSEQ multiplex PCR; TCRdb keeps in-frame clones, though not all of them. The data show tens of thousands of clones, with 88% seen just once and 1.5% to 2% held by the top ten. The chain employs TRBV7-8 and TRBJ2-7; D gene unclear. Material for sequencing was Tregs sorted from blood. The source is a human donor in good health. Here the CDR3 DNA reads TGTGCCAGCAGCTTAGCGGCCTCCTACGAGCAGTACTTC. Translating gives CASSLAASYEQYF.